The 9 T cell receptor beta chains listed next were all sequenced from one sample in a study of T cell repertoires in cytomegalovirus infection. MiXCR was run by TCRdb on the reads, yielding one entry per CDR3 protein. The table includes 250,000 to 300,000 distinct CDR3 sequences, approximately 17% detected once. Source material: CD8+ T cells from PBMCs. These receptors all come from a human donor in good health (CMV status not recorded). Some clones in this sample may be carry-over from other donors' samples.

The chain carries TRBV19 and TRBJ2-7, with D maybe TRBD1 (5 bases). Germline V CDR1 and CDR2: LNHDA, SQIVND (reference sequence). V lost 3 bases, J lost 0 bases, and 15 bases lay in between. This CDR3 contains 16 residues. CDR3 bases: TGTGCCAGTAGTATTATAAGACAGCGATCCTCCTACGAGCAGTACTTC. Amino acids: CASSIIRQRSSYEQYF.

There are many counts of this clonotype. The rearrangement uses TRBV6-5 and TRBJ1-1; maybe TRBD1 (6 bases). The germline V gene encodes CDR1 MNHEY and CDR2 SVGAGI. The CDR3 consists of 17 residues. V was clipped by 0 bases and J by 1 base, with 15 bases between them. CDR3 amino acids: CASSYSTMTGTNTEAFF. In nucleotides, the CDR3 is TGTGCCAGCAGTTACTCGACGATGACAGGAACGAACACTGAAGCTTTCTTT.

This clonotype has ten or more counts. The gene calls are TRBV7-6 and TRBJ1-2; 7 nucleotides line up with TRBD1. Germline V CDR1 and CDR2: SGHVS, FNYEAQ. V trimming: 5 bases; J trimming: 6 bases; junction bases outside the gene matches: 9. The CDR3 sequence is 14 residues long. CDR3 residues: CASSPRQGEDGYTF. The CDR3 bases are TGTGCCAGCAGCCCAAGACAGGGCGAGGATGGCTACACCTTC.

This clonotype was counted at least ten times. The gene calls are TRBV7-9 and TRBJ2-1, with 8 bases aligning to TRBD1. This CDR3 has 18 residues. Germline CDR1 reads SEHNR; CDR2 reads FQNEAQ (reference sequence). The V segment lost 4 bases and the J segment 6 bases; nucleotides outside the gene matches: 17. This CDR3 reads CASSSWTGSQWVTNEQFF. CDR3 coding DNA: TGTGCCAGCAGCTCCTGGACAGGGTCCCAGTGGGTTACCAATGAGCAGTTCTTC.

This clonotype came up a few times. The rearrangement links TRBV5-5 to TRBJ2-7, with TRBD2 matching 7 bases. This CDR3 is 16 amino acids long. Germline CDR1 reads SGHKS; CDR2 reads YYEKEE (reference sequence). The V and J ends lost 4 bases and 4 bases, in that order; junction bases with no gene match: 14. Written as DNA, the CDR3 is TGTGCCAGCAGCGACTGGGCGGGAGATTGGAGTTACGAGCAGTACTTC. Translation: CASSDWAGDWSYEQYF.

This clonotype turned up a few times. DNA of the CDR3: TGTGCCAGCAGCGGCGGGACCTCCGGAAACTATGGCTACACCTTC. Its translation: CASSGGTSGNYGYTF. The genes are TRBV7-9 and TRBJ1-2; perhaps TRBD1 as D (5 bases). Trimming shortened V by 5 bases and J by 2 bases, and 15 bases separated the two germline ends. CDR1 and CDR2 (germline): SEHNR, FQNEAQ (reference sequence). This CDR3 is 15 amino acids long.

This clonotype has only a few counts. The rearrangement uses TRBV29-1 and TRBJ1-2; D unresolved. The CDR3 is made up of 14 amino acids. The germline CDR1 and CDR2 sequences are SQVTM and ANQGSEA. Trimming took off 7 bases at V and 0 bases at J, with 15 bases between the two ends. The CDR3 DNA reads TGCAGCGCAGATAGGGTCCCATCTAACTATGGCTACACCTTC. Protein sequence: CSADRVPSNYGYTF.

This clonotype was detected only a few times. V is TRBV7-9 and J is TRBJ1-2; TRBD1 is a possible D gene (6 bases). Trimming pared 10 bases from V and 2 bases from J, leaving 17 bases between. The length of the CDR3 is 14 residues. Germline CDR1 is SEHNR and CDR2 is FQNEAQ (reference sequence). The CDR3 DNA is TGTGCCACACTTCAAACCGGACAGAACTATGGCTACACCTTC. Protein: CATLQTGQNYGYTF.

This clonotype was seen repeatedly, ten times or more. The chain recombines TRBV7-2 with TRBJ2-1, with D perhaps matching TRBD1 or TRBD2 (6 bases each). This CDR3 is 13 amino acids long. Germline CDR1 is SGHTA and CDR2 is FQGNSA. The V end was cut by 1 base, the J end by 9 bases, with 10 bases between. The CDR3 bases are TGTGCCAGCAGCTTAGGGGGGGCTAGTGAGCAGTTCTTC. Its translation is CASSLGGASEQFF.